Listed below are T cell receptor beta chains from one sample, sequenced in a study of OX40 agonist ivuxolimab in advanced cancers. Assay: immunoSEQ multiplex PCR; the TCRdb copy retains only in-frame clones and omits some. Seen here are approximately 74,000 clones, approximately 90% observed once, and the top ten hold under 7.5%. Sequences were derived from CD4+ or CD8+ T cells sorted from blood, sampled in a trial of the OX40 agonist ivuxolimab. These receptors all come from an adult with an advanced solid tumor such as melanoma, head and neck, liver or kidney cancer. Each CDR3 is given with its conserved first and last residue. The D gene is left open where the match is weak. The size of a clone is reported for some rows only, either as once, few or many, or as a class for expanded clones.

TRBJ2-5	TRBV11-3	-	TRBD2	CASSSGTTETQYF	TGTGCCAGCAGCTCGGGGACTACGGAGACCCAGTACTTC
TRBJ2-2	TRBV11-2	-	-	CASSLDPPTDYTGELFF	TGTGCCAGCAGCTTAGATCCCCCAACAGATTACACCGGGGAGCTGTTTTTT
TRBJ1-1	TRBV6-5	once	-	CASSYTTPNTEAFF	TGTGCCAGCAGTTACACGACACCGAACACTGAAGCTTTCTTT
TRBJ2-7	TRBV9	-	-	CASSARGGPSYEQYF	TGTGCCAGCAGCGCTCGGGGCGGACCTTCCTACGAGCAGTACTTC
TRBJ1-5	TRBV11-2	-	-	CASSPSGVDSNQPQHF	TGTGCCAGCAGCCCATCAGGGGTCGATAGCAATCAGCCCCAGCATTTT
TRBJ2-1	TRBV28	-	TRBD2	CASENREGLYNEQFF	TGTGCCAGCGAAAATCGGGAGGGCCTCTACAATGAGCAGTTCTTC
TRBJ1-1	TRBV27	-	-	CASSVGWNTEAFF	TGTGCCAGCAGCGTCGGATGGAACACTGAAGCTTTCTTT
TRBJ2-1	TRBV9	once	-	CASSVEGDEQFF	TGTGCCAGCAGCGTAGAAGGGGATGAGCAGTTCTTC
TRBJ2-5	TRBV7-3	-	-	CASSLMGGEQYF	TGTGCCAGCAGCTTAATGGGGGGTGAGCAGTACTTC
TRBJ1-1	TRBV7-9	-	-	CASSLEGREAFF	TGTGCCAGCAGCTTAGAAGGGAGAGAAGCTTTCTTT
TRBJ2-7	TRBV4-3	-	-	CASSQAGSYEQYF	TGCGCCAGCAGCCAAGCCGGGTCCTACGAGCAGTACTTC
TRBJ2-3	TRBV4-1	-	-	CASSQARGPLSTDTQYF	TGCGCCAGCAGCCAAGCGCGGGGGCCATTAAGCACAGATACGCAGTATTTT
TRBJ2-1	TRBV29-1	-	TRBD2	CSVVPPSGVYNEQFF	TGCAGCGTTGTCCCCCCTAGCGGGGTCTACAATGAGCAGTTCTTC
TRBJ1-5	TRBV7-9	-	TRBD1	CASSLRQGYGLEEKHF	TGTGCCAGCAGCTTGCGACAGGGATACGGCCTAGAGGAAAAGCATTTT
TRBJ2-3	TRBV18	-	TRBD2	CASSPSTSGGGDTQYF	TGTGCCAGCTCACCTTCAACTAGCGGGGGGGGTGATACGCAGTATTTT
TRBJ2-7	TRBV19	-	TRBD1	CASSLGQGYEQYF	TGTGCCAGTAGTCTGGGACAGGGTTACGAGCAGTACTTC
TRBJ2-7	TRBV7-9	-	TRBD1	CASSPTHPGQGALYEQYF	TGTGCCAGCAGCCCAACCCACCCGGGACAGGGGGCTCTCTACGAGCAGTACTTC
TRBJ1-4	TRBV7-9	-	TRBD1	CASSWDREVEKLFF	TGTGCCAGCAGTTGGGACAGGGAGGTTGAAAAACTGTTTTTT
TRBJ2-3	TRBV7-8	-	TRBD2	CASTFGGVSTDTQYF	TGTGCCAGCACCTTCGGGGGGGTGAGCACAGATACGCAGTATTTT
TRBJ1-2	TRBV4-3	-	-	CASSQDMDGGNYGYTF	TGCGCCAGCAGCCAGGATATGGACGGGGGTAACTATGGCTACACCTTC
TRBJ2-7	TRBV27	-	TRBD2	CASRGLAGSGTYEQYF	TGTGCCAGCAGGGGACTAGCGGGATCCGGAACCTACGAGCAGTACTTC
TRBJ2-7	TRBV19	once	-	CASSLTGITYEQYF	TGTGCCAGTAGCCTTACCGGGATCACCTACGAGCAGTACTTC
TRBJ1-1	TRBV7-9	-	-	CASSFGQFVNTEAFF	TGTGCCAGCAGCTTTGGACAGTTCGTGAACACTGAAGCTTTCTTT
TRBJ2-2	TRBV2	-	TRBD2	CASTHTSGTTSTGELFF	TGTGCCAGCACCCATACTAGCGGGACCACGAGCACCGGGGAGCTGTTTTTT
TRBJ2-3	TRBV4-3	-	TRBD2	CASSRDTAGGFTDTQYF	TGCGCCAGCAGCCGCGACACGGCGGGAGGGTTCACAGATACGCAGTATTTT
TRBJ2-1	TRBV28	-	TRBD2	CASSLSRTGTSGYNEQFF	TGTGCCAGCAGTCTTTCGCGGACCGGGACTAGCGGCTACAATGAGCAGTTCTTC
TRBJ2-1	TRBV29-1	-	-	CSAAGTWGINEQFF	TGCAGCGCCGCCGGGACGTGGGGGATTAATGAGCAGTTCTTC
TRBJ1-1	TRBV11-2	-	-	CASSSMGGTEAFF	TGTGCCAGCAGCTCCATGGGGGGCACTGAAGCTTTCTTT
TRBJ2-7	TRBV29-1	-	-	CSVVETAFYEQYF	TGCAGCGTTGTGGAGACTGCCTTCTACGAGCAGTACTTC
TRBJ2-3	TRBV18	-	-	CASSPWVRDTDTQYF	TGTGCCAGCTCACCATGGGTGAGGGATACAGATACGCAGTATTTT
TRBJ2-3	TRBV6-1	-	-	CASSEWWGGANTQYF	TGTGCCAGCAGTGAATGGTGGGGCGGGGCCAATACGCAGTATTTT
TRBJ2-1	TRBV28	-	TRBD2	CASRDLAGGGNEQFF	TGTGCCAGCAGGGACCTAGCGGGAGGGGGGAATGAGCAGTTCTTC
TRBJ1-5	TRBV27	-	-	CASSLLWDHNQPQHF	TGTGCCAGCAGTTTATTGTGGGATCACAATCAGCCCCAGCATTTT
TRBJ2-7	TRBV27	-	TRBD1	CASSLDRGQIYEQYF	TGTGCCAGCAGTCTTGACAGGGGGCAAATCTACGAGCAGTACTTC
TRBJ2-7	TRBV6-5	-	TRBD1	CASSLGQGVHEQYF	TGTGCCAGCAGTCTCGGACAGGGGGTCCACGAGCAGTACTTC
TRBJ1-5	TRBV11-2	once	TRBD1	CASSPEPGGANQPQHF	TGTGCCAGCAGCCCAGAGCCAGGGGGTGCCAATCAGCCCCAGCATTTT
TRBJ1-1	TRBV7-2	-	-	CASSLGGQTEAFF	TGTGCCAGCAGCTTAGGGGGCCAGACTGAAGCTTTCTTT
TRBJ2-7	TRBV29-1	-	-	CSVGEYEQYF	TGCAGCGTTGGAGAGTACGAGCAGTACTTC
TRBJ2-7	TRBV7-2	-	-	CASSQDAGSSYEQYF	TGTGCCAGCAGCCAAGATGCAGGGAGCTCCTACGAGCAGTACTTC
TRBJ2-4	TRBV27	-	-	CASIPVGEGKNIQYF	TGTGCCAGCATCCCTGTAGGAGAAGGCAAAAACATTCAGTACTTC
TRBJ1-2	TRBV25-1	-	-	CASSEWGSSNYGYTF	TGTGCCAGCAGTGAGTGGGGCAGCAGCAACTATGGCTACACCTTC
TRBJ2-3	TRBV4-1	-	-	CASSQEELDVDTQYF	TGCGCCAGCAGCCAAGAAGAACTAGATGTAGATACGCAGTATTTT